These 25 T cell receptor beta chains came from one sample sequenced in a study. One entry per CDR3 protein results from TCRdb running MiXCR on the RT-PCR reads. This sample has about 680,000 distinct CDR3 sequences, with 14% found just once. The specimen sequenced was memory CD4+ T cells from blood. These receptors came from a female donor in good health, serving as a healthy control.

The table lists this clonotype with a few counts. The rearrangement joins TRBV28 to TRBJ1-5; D perhaps matches TRBD1 (6 bases). The germline CDR1 and CDR2 sequences are MDHEN and SYDVKM. This CDR3 has 15 amino acids. The germline V and J ends were trimmed by 5 bases and 6 bases, with 17 bases remaining between them. The CDR3 nucleotides read TGTGCCAGCAGTAATCAGGGGCGCATAGGTCAGCCCCAGCATTTT. Translated: CASSNQGRIGQPQHF. Drawing the rest from reference TRBV28 and TRBJ1-5, the complete variable domain is DVKVTQSSRYLVKRTGEKVFLECVQDMDHENMFWYRQDPGLGLRLIYFSYDVKMKEKGDIPEGYSVSREKKERFSLILESASTNQTSMYLCASSNQGRIGQPQHFGDGTRLSIL.

The chain joins TRBV7-6 to TRBJ1-3, with D maybe TRBD1 (6 bases). Germline lookup yields CDR1 SGHVS and CDR2 FNYEAQ. The germline V and J ends were trimmed by 5 bases and 1 base, with 12 bases remaining between them. The CDR3 is 15 residues long. Written as DNA, the CDR3 is TGTGCCAGCAGCCCTAACACAGGGTCTGGAAACACCATATATTTT. It codes for CASSPNTGSGNTIYF.

This clonotype was picked up a small number of times. This sequence joins TRBV27 and TRBJ2-4, with D tentatively TRBD2 (5 bases). CDR1 and CDR2 (germline): MNHEY, SMNVEV (reference sequence). The CDR3 is made up of 15 amino acids. With 2 bases removed from V and 0 bases from J, the gap between germline ends came to 8 bases. The CDR3 spells CASSLGGLAKNIQYF. The DNA for the CDR3 is TGTGCCAGCAGTTTAGGTGGACTAGCCAAAAACATTCAGTACTTC.

This chain links TRBV2 with TRBJ2-2; D not certain. V shed 2 bases and J shed 7 bases, with 11 bases lying between them. The germline V gene encodes CDR1 SNHLY and CDR2 FYNNEI. This CDR3 spans 14 amino acids. The DNA for the CDR3 is TGTGCCAGCAGTGAATCCTCGGGCATCGGGGAGCTGTTTTTT. Protein: CASSESSGIGELFF.

This chain connects TRBV12-3 or TRBV12-4 to TRBJ2-1; 12 positions match TRBD2. Losses at the gene ends were 5 bases for V and 7 bases for J; bases not matched to a gene: 9. CDR3 length equals 16 residues. Here the CDR3 reads CASSPLAGGPVNEQFF. The CDR3, as DNA: TGTGCCAGCAGTCCTCTAGCGGGAGGGCCAGTAAATGAGCAGTTCTTC.

CDR3 nucleotides: TGTGCCAGCGGGCTCCGGGGCCGGCCGGATACGCAGTATTTT. It specifies CASGLRGRPDTQYF. The rearrangement uses TRBV28 and TRBJ2-3; D might be TRBD1 or TRBD2, each matching 5 bases. Germline CDR1 is MDHEN and CDR2 is SYDVKM. This CDR3 spans 14 amino acids. V gave up 8 bases and J gave up 6 bases, with 18 bases separating them.

This chain uses TRBV6-6 with TRBJ2-3; 8 bases match TRBD2. Looked up from germline, CDR1 is MNHNY and CDR2 is SVGAGI (reference sequence). The CDR3 length is 17 residues. V was pared by 6 bases and J by 2 bases, with 13 bases of the junction left unmatched. CDR3 protein: CASRPNSRGGPTDTQYF. The CDR3 bases are TGTGCCAGCAGGCCCAACTCCCGGGGGGGCCCCACAGATACGCAGTATTTT.

Only a few counts were recorded for this clonotype. The genes are TRBV20-1 and TRBJ2-7, with D possibly matching TRBD2 (5 bases). The germline gives CDR1 DFQATT, CDR2 SNEGSKA (reference sequence). This CDR3 region has 12 residues. V shed 4 bases and J shed 4 bases, with 11 bases lying between them. CDR3 coding DNA: TGCAGTGCTACTCCCGGGGTTTACGAGCAGTACTTC. Protein: CSATPGVYEQYF.

V gene TRBV7-2 combines with J gene TRBJ2-1, with 16 bases that match TRBD2. V was pared by 4 bases and J by 7 bases, with 4 bases of the junction left unmatched. The CDR3 length is 16 residues. Germline CDR1 SGHTA, CDR2 FQGNSA. This CDR3 is CASSSTGLAGGNEQFF. CDR3 DNA: TGTGCCAGCAGCTCAACGGGACTAGCGGGAGGGAATGAGCAGTTCTTC.

In its sample, this clonotype was seen a few times. The J gene is TRBJ1-3, the V gene TRBV10-3; 9 nucleotides agree with TRBD1. V was clipped by 11 bases and J by 1 base; unmatched bases: 9. The CDR3 is made up of 15 amino acids. CDR1 is ENHRY and CDR2 is SYGVKD in the germline V gene. This CDR3 reads CAVGGTGLSGNTIYF. CDR3 DNA sequence: TGTGCCGTCGGCGGGACAGGGTTGTCTGGAAACACCATATATTTT.

The rearrangement uses TRBV6-2 or TRBV6-3 and TRBJ2-5; 9 nucleotides agree with TRBD1. This CDR3 has 14 amino acids. Germline loops: CDR1 MNHEY, CDR2 SVGEGT. Germline trimming cut 4 bases from V and 7 bases from J; bases unmatched to any gene: 7. The CDR3, as DNA: TGTGCCAGCAGTTCCCGGAGACAGGGGGGGACCCAGTACTTC. Amino acids: CASSSRRQGGTQYF.

This clonotype showed up just a few times. V usage is TRBV2 and J usage is TRBJ1-5; D gene unclear. V lost 3 bases and J lost 2, with 8 bases in between. Germline V gene sequence: CDR1 SNHLY, CDR2 FYNNEI. This CDR3 contains 14 residues. CDR3 loop: CASSEGEGNQPQHF. For the CDR3, the DNA is TGTGCCAGCAGTGAGGGTGAAGGCAATCAGCCCCAGCATTTT.

This clonotype was seen repeatedly, ten times or more. CDR3 coding DNA: TGTGCCATGCAAGGCGGGAGATGGGATACGCAGTATTTT. Translated, it gives CAMQGGRWDTQYF. The chain uses TRBV10-3 and TRBJ2-3; 7 nucleotides match TRBD2. The ends lost 9 bases at V and 6 bases at J; junction bases unmatched: 9. The CDR3 is made up of 13 amino acids. CDR1 ENHRY and CDR2 SYGVKD come from the germline V gene.

Many counts were recorded for this clonotype. The chain combines TRBV20-1 with TRBJ2-1; D is undetermined. Germline CDR1 is DFQATT and CDR2 is SNEGSKA (reference sequence). This CDR3 spans 15 amino acids. V was clipped by 1 base and J by 2 bases, with 12 bases between them. This CDR3 is CSARGWAHTYNEQFF. In DNA, the CDR3 is TGCAGTGCTAGAGGCTGGGCGCATACCTACAATGAGCAGTTCTTC.

The V call is TRBV20-1, the J call TRBJ2-1; D remains unclear. Germline CDR1 and CDR2: DFQATT and SNEGSKA (reference sequence). CDR3 length equals 16 residues. The germline V and J ends were trimmed by 0 bases and 0 bases, with 12 bases remaining between them. The CDR3: CSARDFRRGSYNEQFF. CDR3 coding DNA: TGCAGTGCTAGAGACTTTAGACGAGGCTCCTACAATGAGCAGTTCTTC.

The rearrangement uses TRBV19 and TRBJ2-3; perhaps TRBD1 as D (5 bases). Between the trimmed V and J ends, which lost 0 bases and 6 bases, there was a span of 13 bases. The CDR3 contains 15 residues. The V gene's germline CDR1 is LNHDA and CDR2 SQIVND (reference sequence). CDR3 residues: CASSIEAGNRDTQYF. CDR3 bases: TGTGCCAGTAGTATAGAGGCTGGAAACAGGGATACGCAGTATTTT.

The chain uses TRBV5-5 and TRBJ2-1; D is possibly TRBD2 (6 bases). The V gene lost 3 bases and the J gene lost 9 bases, with 19 bases spanning the gap. CDR1 is SGHKS and CDR2 is YYEKEE in the germline V gene (reference sequence). This CDR3 contains 15 residues. The CDR3 reads CASSWAGTPLVEQFF. CDR3 nucleotide sequence: TGTGCCAGCAGCTGGGCCGGGACTCCGCTTGTTGAGCAGTTCTTC.

The CDR3 here is CASSQVANTGELFF. The CDR3 DNA reads TGTGCCAGCAGTCAGGTCGCGAACACCGGGGAGCTGTTTTTT. The chain has TRBV28 and TRBJ2-2; D is undetermined. Per germline, CDR1 MDHEN and CDR2 SYDVKM. This CDR3 comprises 14 residues. Trimming shortened V by 5 bases and J by 0 bases, and 7 bases separated the two germline ends. Based on the CDR3 plus reference TRBV28 and TRBJ2-2, the full variable domain is DVKVTQSSRYLVKRTGEKVFLECVQDMDHENMFWYRQDPGLGLRLIYFSYDVKMKEKGDIPEGYSVSREKKERFSLILESASTNQTSMYLCASSQVANTGELFFGEGSRLTVL.

This clonotype showed up many times. The chain is built from TRBV7-2 and TRBJ2-1; TRBD2 matches at 10 bases. The CDR3 totals 15 residues. Trimming took 1 base from V and 6 from J; bases not matched to a gene: 3. Germline CDR1 is SGHTA and CDR2 is FQGNSA. The CDR3 nucleotides are TGTGCCAGCAGCTTAGATACTAGCGGGACCAATGAGCAGTTCTTC. It specifies CASSLDTSGTNEQFF.

V is TRBV7-8 and J is TRBJ1-6; D gene unclear. The CDR3 has 13 amino acids. V was shortened by 1 base and J by 12 bases, with 10 bases between the two germline ends. Germline V gene data show CDR1 as SGHVS and CDR2 as FQNEAQ. The DNA of the CDR3 is TGTGCCAGCAGCTTAGAATCCGGGTTACCCCTCCACTTT. Translating gives CASSLESGLPLHF.

This sequence joins TRBV3-1 and TRBJ1-1, with D perhaps TRBD1 (6 bases). The CDR3 extends over 15 amino acids. V shed 4 bases and J shed 5 bases, with 17 bases lying between them. Germline loops: CDR1 LGHDT, CDR2 YNNKEL (reference sequence). CDR3 DNA: TGTGCCAGCAGCCCTCTCAGGGAAGGGGGGACTGAAGCTTTCTTT. It is translated as CASSPLREGGTEAFF.

The rearrangement joins TRBV5-6 to TRBJ1-4; tentative D call: TRBD1 (5 bases). With 0 bases removed from V and 6 bases from J, the gap between germline ends came to 9 bases. CDR3 length: 14 amino acids. Germline V gene lookup returns CDR1 SGHDT and CDR2 YYEEEE. The CDR3 loop is CASSLVAGHEKLFF. Written as DNA, the CDR3 is TGTGCCAGCAGCTTGGTGGCAGGGCATGAAAAACTGTTTTTT.

The sample holds a few counts of this clonotype. This chain joins TRBV29-1 and TRBJ1-5; D unclear. This CDR3 spans 13 amino acids. V lost 5 bases, J lost 4 bases, and 12 bases lay in between. The V gene's germline CDR1 is SQVTM and CDR2 ANQGSEA. Written as DNA, the CDR3 is TGCAGCGTTTCACCAGGTCGAAATCAGCCCCAGCATTTT. This codes for CSVSPGRNQPQHF.

V is TRBV5-4 and J is TRBJ2-1; D may be TRBD2 (6 bases). The length of the CDR3 is 14 residues. Trimming removed 4 bases from V and 8 bases from J, with 16 bases in between. Looked up from germline, CDR1 is SGHNT and CDR2 is YYREEE (reference sequence). The CDR3 is CASSPRSSGDEQFF. The CDR3 DNA sequence: TGTGCCAGCAGCCCGAGAAGTAGCGGCGATGAGCAGTTCTTC. The full variable domain, in which reference TRBV5-4 and TRBJ2-1 provide the parts outside the CDR3, is ETGVTQSPTHLIKTRGQQVTLRCSSQSGHNTVSWYQQALGQGPQFIFQYYREEENGRGNFPPRFSGLQFPNYSSELNVNALELDDSALYLCASSPRSSGDEQFFGPGTRLTVL.

The chain links TRBV28 to TRBJ2-7; maybe TRBD2 (6 bases). Germline CDR1 MDHEN, CDR2 SYDVKM. The CDR3 has 15 residues. The V gene lost 5 bases and the J gene lost 0 bases, with 14 bases spanning the gap. CDR3 bases: TGTGCCAGCAGTAGGCCGGGACTCAGCTCCTACGAGCAGTACTTC. The encoded protein is CASSRPGLSSYEQYF.